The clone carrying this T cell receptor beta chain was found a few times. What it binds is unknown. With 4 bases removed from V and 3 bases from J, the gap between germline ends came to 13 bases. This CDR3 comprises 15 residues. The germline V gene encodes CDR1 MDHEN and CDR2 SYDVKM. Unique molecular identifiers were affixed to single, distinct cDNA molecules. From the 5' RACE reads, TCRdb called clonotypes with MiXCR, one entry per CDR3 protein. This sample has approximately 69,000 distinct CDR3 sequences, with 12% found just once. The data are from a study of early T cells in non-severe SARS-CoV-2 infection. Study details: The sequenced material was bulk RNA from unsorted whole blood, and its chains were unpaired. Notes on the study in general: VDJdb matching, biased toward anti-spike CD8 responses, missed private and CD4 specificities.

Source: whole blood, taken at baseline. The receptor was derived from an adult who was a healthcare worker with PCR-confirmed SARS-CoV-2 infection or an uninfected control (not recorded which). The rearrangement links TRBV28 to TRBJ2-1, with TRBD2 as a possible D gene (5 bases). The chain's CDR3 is CASSSPGSYYNEQFF. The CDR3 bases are TGTGCCAGCAGTTCCCCGGGGAGTTACTACAATGAGCAGTTCTTC.